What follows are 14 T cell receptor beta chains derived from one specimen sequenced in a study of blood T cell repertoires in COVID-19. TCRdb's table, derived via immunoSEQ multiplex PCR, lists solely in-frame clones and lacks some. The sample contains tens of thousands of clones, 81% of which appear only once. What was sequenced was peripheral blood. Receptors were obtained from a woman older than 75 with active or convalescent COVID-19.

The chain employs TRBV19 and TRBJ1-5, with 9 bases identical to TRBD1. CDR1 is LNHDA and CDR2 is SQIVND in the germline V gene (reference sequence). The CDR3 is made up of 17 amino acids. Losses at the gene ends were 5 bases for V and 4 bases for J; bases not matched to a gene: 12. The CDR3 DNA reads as TGTGCCAGTAGTGCCCGAGCCGGGACAGGGAGAAATCAGCCCCAGCATTTT. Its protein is CASSARAGTGRNQPQHF.

CDR3 nucleotides: TGTGCCAGCAGCAATCCTGGGACTGGAGCCTACGAGCAGTACTTC. This gives the protein CASSNPGTGAYEQYF. The chain couples TRBV3-1 (or the pseudogene TRBV3-2) to TRBJ2-7; tentatively, D is TRBD2 (6 bases). The germline V gene has CDR1 LGHDT and CDR2 YNNKEL (reference sequence). V was pared by 5 bases and J by 2 bases, with 16 bases between. CDR3 length: 15 amino acids.

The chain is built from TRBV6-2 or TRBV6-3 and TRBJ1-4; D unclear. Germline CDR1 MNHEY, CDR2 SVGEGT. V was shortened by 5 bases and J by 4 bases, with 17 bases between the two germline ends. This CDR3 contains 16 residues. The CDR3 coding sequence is TGTGCCAGCAGTCACCCCTCCGGGGTGTATAATGAAAAACTGTTTTTT. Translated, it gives CASSHPSGVYNEKLFF.

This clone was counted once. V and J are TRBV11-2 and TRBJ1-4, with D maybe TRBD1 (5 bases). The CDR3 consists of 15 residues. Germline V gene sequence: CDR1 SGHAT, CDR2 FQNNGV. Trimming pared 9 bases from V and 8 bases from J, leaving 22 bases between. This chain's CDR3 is CASRTTGTSPEKLFF. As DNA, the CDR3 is TGTGCCAGTCGAACTACCGGGACTAGCCCCGAAAAACTGTTTTTT. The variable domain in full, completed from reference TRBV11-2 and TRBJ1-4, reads EAGVAQSPRYKIIEKRQSVAFWCNPISGHATLYWYQQILGQGPKLLIQFQNNGVVDDSQLPKDRFSAERLKGVDSTLKIQPAKLEDSAVYLCASRTTGTSPEKLFFGSGTQLSVL.

This CDR3 is CASSLAGALNTEAFF. CDR3 DNA sequence: TGTGCCAGCAGCTTAGCAGGGGCCTTGAACACTGAAGCTTTCTTT. The chain uses TRBV7-3 and TRBJ1-1; D may be TRBD1 (6 bases). Trimming cost V 2 bases and J 0 bases, with 10 bases left between them. Per the germline V gene, CDR1 is SGHTA and CDR2 is FQGTGA. The CDR3 sequence is 15 residues long.

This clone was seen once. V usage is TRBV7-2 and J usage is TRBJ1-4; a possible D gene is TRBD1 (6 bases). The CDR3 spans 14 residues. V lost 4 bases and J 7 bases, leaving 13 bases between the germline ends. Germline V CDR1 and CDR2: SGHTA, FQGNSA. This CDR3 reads CASSSMGAIEKLFF. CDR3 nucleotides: TGTGCCAGCAGCTCAATGGGGGCTATTGAAAAACTGTTTTTT. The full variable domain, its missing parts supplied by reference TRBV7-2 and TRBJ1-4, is GAGVSQSPSNKVTEKGKDVELRCDPISGHTALYWYRQSLGQGLEFLIYFQGNSAPDKSGLPSDRFSAERTGGSVSTLTIQRTQQEDSAVYLCASSSMGAIEKLFFGSGTQLSVL.

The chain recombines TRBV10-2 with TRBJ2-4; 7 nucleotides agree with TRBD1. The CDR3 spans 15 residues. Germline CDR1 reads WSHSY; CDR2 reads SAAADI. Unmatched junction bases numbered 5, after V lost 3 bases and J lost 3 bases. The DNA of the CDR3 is TGCGCCAGCAGTGAACAGGGGCTGTTCAAAAACATTCAGTACTTC. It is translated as CASSEQGLFKNIQYF.

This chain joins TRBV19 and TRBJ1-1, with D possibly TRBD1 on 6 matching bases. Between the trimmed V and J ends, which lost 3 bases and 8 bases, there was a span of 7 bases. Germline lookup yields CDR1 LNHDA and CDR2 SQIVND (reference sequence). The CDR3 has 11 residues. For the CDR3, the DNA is TGTGCCAGTAGTATGACAGGAGAAGCTTTCTTT. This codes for CASSMTGEAFF.

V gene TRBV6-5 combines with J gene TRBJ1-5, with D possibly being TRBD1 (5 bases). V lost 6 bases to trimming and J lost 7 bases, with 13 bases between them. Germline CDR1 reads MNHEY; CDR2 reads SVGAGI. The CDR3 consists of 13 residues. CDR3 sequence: CASRLQVGQPQHF. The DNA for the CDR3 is TGTGCCAGCAGACTACAGGTCGGGCAGCCCCAGCATTTT.

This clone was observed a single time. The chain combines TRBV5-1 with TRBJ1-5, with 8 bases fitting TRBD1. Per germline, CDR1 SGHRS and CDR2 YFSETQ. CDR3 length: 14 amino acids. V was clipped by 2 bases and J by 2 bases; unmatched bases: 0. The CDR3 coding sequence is TGCGCCAGCAGCTTACAGGGGGGCAATCAGCCCCAGCATTTT. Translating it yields CASSLQGGNQPQHF.

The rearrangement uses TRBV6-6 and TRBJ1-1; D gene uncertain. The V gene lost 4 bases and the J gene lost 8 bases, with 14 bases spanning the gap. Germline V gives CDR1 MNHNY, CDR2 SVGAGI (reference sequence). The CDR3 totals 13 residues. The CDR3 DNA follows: TGTGCCAGCAGTTTCCGAGGAGGATCCGAAGCTTTCTTT. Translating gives CASSFRGGSEAFF.

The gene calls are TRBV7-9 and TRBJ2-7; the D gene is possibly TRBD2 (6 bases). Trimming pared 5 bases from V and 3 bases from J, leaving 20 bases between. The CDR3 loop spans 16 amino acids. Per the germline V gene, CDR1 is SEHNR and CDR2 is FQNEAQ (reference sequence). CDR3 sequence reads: CASSPQGAGRGYEQYF. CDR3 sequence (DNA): TGTGCCAGCAGCCCCCAAGGGGCGGGGAGAGGCTACGAGCAGTACTTC.

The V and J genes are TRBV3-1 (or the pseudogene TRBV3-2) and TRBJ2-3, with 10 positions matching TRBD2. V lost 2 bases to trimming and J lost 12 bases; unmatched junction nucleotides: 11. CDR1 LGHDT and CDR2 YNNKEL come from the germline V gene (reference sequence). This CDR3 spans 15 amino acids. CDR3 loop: CASSQRSSGGPTQYF. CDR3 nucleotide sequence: TGTGCCAGCAGCCAAAGGTCTAGCGGGGGCCCTACCCAGTATTTT.

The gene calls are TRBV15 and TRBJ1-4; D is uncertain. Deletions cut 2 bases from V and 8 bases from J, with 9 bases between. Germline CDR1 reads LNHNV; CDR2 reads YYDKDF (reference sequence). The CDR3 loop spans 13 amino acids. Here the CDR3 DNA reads TGTGCCACCAGCAGACCTACGAGGGAAAAACTGTTTTTT. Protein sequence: CATSRPTREKLFF.